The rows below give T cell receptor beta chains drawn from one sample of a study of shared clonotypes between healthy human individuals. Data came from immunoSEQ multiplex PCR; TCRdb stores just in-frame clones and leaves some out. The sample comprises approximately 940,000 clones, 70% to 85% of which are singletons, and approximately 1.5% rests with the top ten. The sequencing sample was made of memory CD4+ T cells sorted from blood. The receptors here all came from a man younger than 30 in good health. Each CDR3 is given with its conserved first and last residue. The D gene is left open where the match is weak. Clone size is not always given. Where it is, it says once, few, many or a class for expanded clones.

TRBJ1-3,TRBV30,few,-,CAWSTVKGGNTIYF,TGTGCCTGGAGTACCGTTAAGGGCGGAAACACCATATATTTT
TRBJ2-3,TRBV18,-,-,CASSPPVGDTQYF,TGTGCCAGCTCACCACCGGTGGGAGATACGCAGTATTTT
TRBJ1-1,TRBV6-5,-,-,CASFGSLNTEAFF,TGTGCCAGCTTTGGGTCCCTGAACACTGAAGCTTTCTTT
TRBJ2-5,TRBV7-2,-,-,CASSVTAAPEETQYF,TGTGCCAGCAGCGTTACAGCGGCCCCGGAAGAGACCCAGTACTTC
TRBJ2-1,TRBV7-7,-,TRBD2,CASSPRLAGGDEQFF,TGTGCTAGCAGCCCACGACTAGCGGGGGGGGATGAGCAGTTCTTC
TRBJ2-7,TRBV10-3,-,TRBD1,CAIAGGNGEQYF,TGTGCCATCGCAGGGGGCAACGGCGAGCAGTACTTC
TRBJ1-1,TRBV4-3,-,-,CASSQVGGLREKEAFF,TGCGCCAGCAGCCAAGTTGGAGGTCTTCGAGAAAAGGAAGCTTTCTTT
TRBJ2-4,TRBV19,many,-,CASSIGLAKNIQYF,TGTGCCAGTAGTATCGGTTTAGCCAAAAACATTCAGTACTTC
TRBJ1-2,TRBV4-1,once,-,CASSPLVQDPYADYGYTF,TGCGCCAGCAGCCCTCTCGTACAGGATCCGTACGCTGACTATGGCTACACCTTC
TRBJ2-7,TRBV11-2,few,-,CASSLEGAGSWGEQYF,TGTGCCAGCAGCTTAGAGGGTGCGGGTTCCTGGGGGGAGCAGTACTTC
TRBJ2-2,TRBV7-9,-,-,CASSRGVNTGELFF,TGTGCCAGCAGCCGAGGGGTAAACACCGGGGAGCTGTTTTTT
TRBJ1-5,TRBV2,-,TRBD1,CASSRQGMQDQPQHF,TGTGCCAGCAGTCGACAGGGCATGCAAGATCAGCCCCAGCATTTT
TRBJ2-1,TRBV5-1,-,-,CASRSGYQGKRGEQFF,TGCGCCAGCAGATCAGGGTACCAGGGAAAACGGGGTGAGCAGTTCTTC
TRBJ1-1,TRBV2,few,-,CASSDLPNTEAFF,TGTGCCAGCAGTGATCTTCCCAACACTGAAGCTTTCTTT
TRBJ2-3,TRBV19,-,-,CASGDWGVTDTQYF,TGTGCCAGTGGTGACTGGGGGGTTACAGATACGCAGTATTTT
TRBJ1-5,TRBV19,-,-,CASSKIGQAYGPQHF,TGTGCCAGTAGTAAGATTGGGCAGGCCTACGGGCCCCAGCATTTT
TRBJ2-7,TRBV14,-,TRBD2,CASSQIAGEDEQYF,TGTGCCAGCAGCCAAATCGCGGGGGAGGACGAGCAGTACTTC
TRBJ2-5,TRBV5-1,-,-,CASSLGQIVEETQYF,TGCGCCAGCAGCTTGGGGCAGATAGTAGAAGAGACCCAGTACTTC
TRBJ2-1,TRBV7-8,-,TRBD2,CASSLTGTRSYNEQFF,TGTGCCAGCAGCTTAACCGGGACTAGGTCCTACAATGAGCAGTTCTTC